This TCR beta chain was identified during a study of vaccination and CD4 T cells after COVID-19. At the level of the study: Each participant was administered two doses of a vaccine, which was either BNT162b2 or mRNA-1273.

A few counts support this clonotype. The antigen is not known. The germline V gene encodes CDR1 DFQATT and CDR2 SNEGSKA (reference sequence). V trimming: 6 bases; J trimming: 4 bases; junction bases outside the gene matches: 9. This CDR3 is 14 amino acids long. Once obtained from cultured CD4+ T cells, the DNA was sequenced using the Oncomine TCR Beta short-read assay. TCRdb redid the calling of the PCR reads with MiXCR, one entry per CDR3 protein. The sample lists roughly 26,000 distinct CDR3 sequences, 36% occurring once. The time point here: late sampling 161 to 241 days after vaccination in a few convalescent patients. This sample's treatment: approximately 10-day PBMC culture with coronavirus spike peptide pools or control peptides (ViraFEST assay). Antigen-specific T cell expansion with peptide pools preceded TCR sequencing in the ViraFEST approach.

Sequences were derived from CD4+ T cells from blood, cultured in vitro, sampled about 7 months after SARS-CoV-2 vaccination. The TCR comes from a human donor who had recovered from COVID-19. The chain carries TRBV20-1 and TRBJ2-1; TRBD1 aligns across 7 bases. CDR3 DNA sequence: TGCAGTGCCAGTTCGACAGGGTTGTACAATGAGCAGTTCTTC. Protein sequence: CSASSTGLYNEQFF.